This T cell receptor beta chain emerged from a study of early T cells in non-severe SARS-CoV-2 infection. Study context: The input, bulk RNA from unsorted whole blood, was sequenced, and chains were unpaired.

This clonotype occurred a few times. This CDR3 spans 14 amino acids. Unmatched junction bases numbered 7, after V lost 5 bases and J lost 6 bases. Germline values: CDR1 SGHNT, CDR2 YENEEA. TCRdb itself ran the 5' RACE reads through MiXCR, one entry per CDR3 protein. The sample shows about 48,000 distinct CDR3 sequences, about 5.6% of them seen only once. J is TRBJ2-7 and V is TRBV11-3, with 10 bases aligning to TRBD1. Sequenced: whole blood. This receptor was identified in an adult who was a healthcare worker with PCR-confirmed SARS-CoV-2 infection or an uninfected control (not recorded which). CDR3 residues: CASSPRQGAAEQYF. CDR3 DNA: TGTGCCAGCAGCCCGCGACAGGGGGCGGCCGAGCAGTACTTC.